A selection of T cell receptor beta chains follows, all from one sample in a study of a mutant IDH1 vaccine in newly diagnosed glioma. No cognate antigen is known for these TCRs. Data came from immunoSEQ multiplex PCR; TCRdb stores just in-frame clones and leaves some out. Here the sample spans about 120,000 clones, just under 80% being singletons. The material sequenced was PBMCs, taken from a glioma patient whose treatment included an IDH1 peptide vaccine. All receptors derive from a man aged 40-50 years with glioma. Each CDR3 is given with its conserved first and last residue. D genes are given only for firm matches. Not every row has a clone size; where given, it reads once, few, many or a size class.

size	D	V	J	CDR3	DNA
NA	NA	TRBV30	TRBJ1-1	CAWSPLGGNTGALF	TGTGCCTGGAGTCCACTGGGGGGGAACACTGGAGCTCTCTTT
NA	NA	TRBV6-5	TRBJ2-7	CASSLAGQGVGEQYF	TGTGCCAGCAGTCTAGCGGGACAGGGAGTGGGTGAGCAGTACTTC
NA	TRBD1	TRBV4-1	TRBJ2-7	CASSQDPTGIRTYEQYF	TGCGCCAGCAGCCAAGATCCGACAGGGATTAGGACCTACGAGCAGTACTTC
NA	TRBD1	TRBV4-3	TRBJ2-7	CASSQGRTGSYEQYF	TGCGCCAGCAGCCAAGGGCGGACAGGGTCCTACGAGCAGTACTTC
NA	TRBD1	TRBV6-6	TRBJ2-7	CASSTQGPHEQYF	TGTGCCAGCAGCACACAGGGGCCCCACGAGCAGTACTTC
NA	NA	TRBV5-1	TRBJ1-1	CASSFGLNTEAFF	TGCGCCAGCAGCTTCGGGCTGAACACTGAAGCTTTCTTT
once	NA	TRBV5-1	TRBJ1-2	CATGTRDYYGYTF	TGCGCCACCGGGACGAGGGATTACTATGGCTACACCTTC
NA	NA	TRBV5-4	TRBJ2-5	CASSFRGAGETQYF	TGTGCCAGCAGCTTCAGGGGGGCGGGAGAGACCCAGTACTTC
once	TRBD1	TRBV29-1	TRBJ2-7	CSVDSGGLSYEQYF	TGCAGCGTCGACTCAGGGGGCCTCTCCTACGAGCAGTACTTC
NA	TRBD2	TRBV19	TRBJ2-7	CASSIASSGRVEQYF	TGTGCCAGTAGTATTGCGTCTAGCGGGAGGGTCGAGCAGTACTTC
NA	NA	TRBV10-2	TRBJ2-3	CASSAPRTDTQYF	TGCGCCAGCAGTGCTCCCCGCACAGATACGCAGTATTTT
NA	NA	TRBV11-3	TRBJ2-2	CASSLADGGELFF	TGTGCCAGCAGCTTAGCCGATGGCGGGGAGCTGTTTTTT
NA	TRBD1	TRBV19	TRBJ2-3	CASTGTASTDTQYF	TGTGCCAGTACGGGGACAGCTAGCACAGATACGCAGTATTTT
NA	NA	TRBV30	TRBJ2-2	CAWSENTGELFF	TGTGCCTGGAGCGAAAACACCGGGGAGCTGTTTTTT
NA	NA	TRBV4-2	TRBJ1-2	CASSQEVEGWWGYTF	TGTGCCAGCAGCCAAGAGGTTGAGGGGTGGTGGGGCTACACCTTC
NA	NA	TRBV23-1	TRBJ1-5	CASSPPRGPINQPQHF	TGCGCCAGCAGTCCCCCGCGAGGCCCGATCAATCAGCCCCAGCATTTT
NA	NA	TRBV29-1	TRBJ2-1	CSVAGVGEQFF	TGCAGCGTTGCTGGGGTCGGTGAGCAGTTCTTC
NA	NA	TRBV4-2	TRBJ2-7	CASSLSSYEQYF	TGTGCCAGCAGCCTAAGCTCCTACGAGCAGTACTTC
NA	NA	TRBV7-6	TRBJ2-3	CASSSSNTDTQYF	TGTGCCAGCAGCTCTTCTAACACAGATACGCAGTATTTT
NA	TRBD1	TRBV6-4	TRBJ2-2	CASTLPWRQGARRGTGELFF	TGTGCCAGCACCCTCCCCTGGAGACAGGGGGCGCGAAGGGGCACCGGGGAGCTGTTTTTT
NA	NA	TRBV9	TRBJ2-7	CASSPEWTPNYEQYF	TGTGCCAGCAGCCCCGAATGGACACCTAACTACGAGCAGTACTTC
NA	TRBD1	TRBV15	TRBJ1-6	CATSRGQGAVVPLHF	TGTGCCACCAGCAGAGGCCAGGGGGCGGTCGTACCCCTCCACTTT
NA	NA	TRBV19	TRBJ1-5	CASSTQGPGSNQPQHF	TGTGCCAGTAGTACTCAAGGGCCAGGGAGCAATCAGCCCCAGCATTTT
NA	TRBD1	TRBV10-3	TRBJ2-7	CASRDSSYEQYF	TGTGCCAGCCGGGACAGTTCCTACGAGCAGTACTTC
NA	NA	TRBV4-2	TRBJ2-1	CASSPLGETNEQFF	TGTGCCAGCAGCCCCCTAGGTGAGACCAATGAGCAGTTCTTC
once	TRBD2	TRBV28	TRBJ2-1	CASITSGRSSYNEQFF	TGTGCCAGCATTACAAGCGGGAGGAGCTCCTACAATGAGCAGTTCTTC
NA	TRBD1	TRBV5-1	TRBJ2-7	CASSLRQGAREQYF	TGCGCCAGCAGCTTAAGACAGGGGGCACGGGAGCAGTACTTC
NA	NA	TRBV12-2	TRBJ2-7	CASRSSRLGQGYSYEQYF	TGTGCAAGTCGCTCCAGCAGGCTCGGACAGGGGTACTCCTACGAGCAGTACTTC
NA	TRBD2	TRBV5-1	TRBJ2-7	CASSLKREGYEQYF	TGCGCCAGCAGCCTGAAGCGGGAGGGCTACGAGCAGTACTTC
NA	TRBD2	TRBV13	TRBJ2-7	CASSSGTSGYEQYF	TGTGCCAGCAGCTCCGGGACTAGCGGCTACGAGCAGTACTTC